The 29 T cell receptor beta chains reported below all come from one sample, sequenced in a study of response to subunit inactivated influenza vaccine. MiXCR, applied by TCRdb to the RT-PCR reads, yields one record per CDR3 protein. In the table there are under 850,000 distinct CDR3 sequences, 18% of which are singletons. The input for sequencing was PBMCs from blood, taken roughly 5 days after vaccination. The receptors stem from a man in his fifties who received an inactivated influenza vaccine.

This clonotype was counted between two and nine times. The chain recombines TRBV4-3 with TRBJ1-2; unclear D gene. Per germline, CDR1 LGHNA and CDR2 YSLEER. Between the trimmed V and J ends, which lost 8 bases and 3 bases, there was a span of 16 bases. The CDR3 is made up of 14 amino acids. CDR3 coding DNA: TGCGCCAGCGGACGAGGCACGGGCTACTATGGCTACACCTTC. Its translation: CASGRGTGYYGYTF.

This clonotype was recorded a few times. V and J are TRBV6-2 or TRBV6-3 and TRBJ2-7, with D perhaps TRBD2 (6 bases). From germline, CDR1 is MNHEY and CDR2 SVGEGT. Trimming took off 0 bases at V and 5 bases at J, with 11 bases between the two ends. This CDR3 spans 14 amino acids. CDR3 DNA: TGTGCCAGCAGTTACTCGGGAGGCCGCCACGAGCAGTACTTC. Translated: CASSYSGGRHEQYF.

The chain employs TRBV9 and TRBJ1-6; TRBD1 agrees at 10 bases. The CDR3 length is 15 residues. Trimming took 2 bases from V and 8 from J; bases not matched to a gene: 4. Germline V gene lookup returns CDR1 SGDLS and CDR2 YYNGEE. CDR3 region: CASSVTTGGDSPLHF. CDR3 bases: TGTGCCAGCAGCGTGACGACAGGGGGCGATTCACCCCTCCACTTT.

Ten or more counts support this clonotype. The chain couples TRBV20-1 to TRBJ2-5, with 7 positions matching TRBD2. The CDR3 contains 14 residues. The V and J ends lost 1 base and 2 bases, in that order; junction bases with no gene match: 4. Germline CDR1 reads DFQATT; CDR2 reads SNEGSKA (reference sequence). The CDR3 here is CSARGLADQETQYF. CDR3 in DNA: TGCAGTGCTAGAGGGCTAGCGGATCAAGAGACCCAGTACTTC.

The chain uses TRBV7-9 and TRBJ2-1, with D unresolved. Per the germline V gene, CDR1 is SEHNR and CDR2 is FQNEAQ (reference sequence). V gave up 0 bases and J gave up 3 bases, with 6 bases separating them. CDR3 size: 14 residues. The CDR3 region has the DNA TGTGCCAGCAGCTTAGCGTTGGGCTACAATGAGCAGTTCTTC. Protein sequence: CASSLALGYNEQFF.

This clonotype was found a few times. The gene calls are TRBV12-3 or TRBV12-4 and TRBJ1-5; the D gene is possibly TRBD1 (5 bases). The CDR3 covers 12 residues. Trimming took 7 bases from V and 6 from J, leaving 10 bases between them. The CDR3 loop is CASTMGGQPQHF. CDR3 DNA sequence: TGTGCCAGCACCATGGGGGGTCAGCCCCAGCATTTT.

V is TRBV20-1 and J is TRBJ2-7; 12 bases match TRBD2. The CDR3 covers 14 residues. From germline, CDR1 is DFQATT and CDR2 SNEGSKA (reference sequence). The junction had 9 bases not matched to a gene; V was cut back by 6 bases and J by 6 bases. The CDR3 region has the DNA TGCAGTGCCCCCGGACTAGCGGGAACCCCCGAGCAGTACTTC. Its protein is CSAPGLAGTPEQYF.

This chain uses TRBV29-1 with TRBJ2-1; TRBD1 aligns across 10 bases. This CDR3 comprises 13 residues. J lost 9 bases, V lost 7 bases, and 9 bases had no gene match. The germline V gene has CDR1 SQVTM and CDR2 ANQGSEA. CDR3 protein: CSGGTGAYGEQFF. The CDR3 nucleotides are TGCAGCGGCGGGACAGGGGCTTATGGTGAGCAGTTCTTC.

V usage is TRBV28 and J usage is TRBJ2-5; D perhaps matches TRBD2 (5 bases). Between the trimmed V and J ends, which lost 2 bases and 4 bases, there was a span of 14 bases. CDR3 length equals 15 residues. In germline, CDR1 is MDHEN, CDR2 SYDVKM. CDR3 region: CASSLGGTRSETQYF. In DNA, the CDR3 is TGTGCCAGCAGTTTAGGAGGCACCAGGTCAGAGACCCAGTACTTC. Combining the CDR3 with reference TRBV28 and TRBJ2-5 gives the whole variable domain DVKVTQSSRYLVKRTGEKVFLECVQDMDHENMFWYRQDPGLGLRLIYFSYDVKMKEKGDIPEGYSVSREKKERFSLILESASTNQTSMYLCASSLGGTRSETQYFGPGTRLLVL.

The chain joins TRBV6-5 to TRBJ1-5; unclear D gene. CDR1 and CDR2 (germline): MNHEY, SVGAGI. Trimming took 2 bases from V and 7 from J, leaving 18 bases between them. The CDR3 has 16 amino acids. CDR3 DNA: TGTGCCAGCAGTTACCCGCGATCGGGGTTCCGCCAGCCCCAGCATTTT. It translates to CASSYPRSGFRQPQHF.

The chain has TRBV14 and TRBJ2-1, with D possibly TRBD2 on 6 matching bases. V was clipped by 7 bases and J by 4 bases, with 17 bases between them. The CDR3 totals 15 residues. Germline values: CDR1 SGHDN, CDR2 FVKESK. Written as DNA, the CDR3 is TGTGCCAGCACCCCCTGGAGTAGCGGTTACAATGAGCAGTTCTTC. Translated, it gives CASTPWSSGYNEQFF.

This clonotype was detected a few times. V usage is TRBV7-2 and J usage is TRBJ2-1, with D unresolved. Germline-derived CDR1 and CDR2 are SGHTA and FQGNSA. V dropped 5 bases and J dropped 6 bases, with 11 bases sitting between them. This CDR3 spans 13 amino acids. Here the CDR3 reads CASSPQIVNEQFF. The CDR3 region has the DNA TGTGCCAGCAGCCCGCAGATCGTCAATGAGCAGTTCTTC.

The genes are TRBV6-1 and TRBJ2-2; TRBD1 is a possible D gene (6 bases). Between the trimmed V and J ends, which lost 6 bases and 4 bases, there was a span of 12 bases. The germline V gene encodes CDR1 MNHNS and CDR2 SASEGT. The CDR3 spans 14 residues. The CDR3 reads CASRRQVSTGELFF. For the CDR3, the DNA is TGTGCCAGCAGGCGACAGGTCTCCACCGGGGAGCTGTTTTTT.

In this sample, this clonotype turned up a few times. The J gene is TRBJ1-2, the V gene TRBV28; no definite D call. Germline V CDR1 and CDR2: MDHEN, SYDVKM. This CDR3 comprises 14 residues. Trimming shortened V by 4 bases and J by 4 bases, and 13 bases separated the two germline ends. CDR3: CASSSYRLAYGYTF. CDR3 coding DNA: TGTGCCAGCAGTTCCTACCGTCTTGCCTATGGCTACACCTTC.

CDR3 in DNA: TGTGCCAGCAGTTTACTGGGGCAGGGGACCTCCTACGAGCAGTACTTC. It codes for CASSLLGQGTSYEQYF. The V gene is TRBV27, the J gene TRBJ2-7; D may be TRBD1 (6 bases). Germline CDR1 MNHEY, CDR2 SMNVEV (reference sequence). The CDR3 sequence is 16 residues long. V lost 2 bases to trimming and J lost 0 bases, with 14 bases between them.

The chain recombines TRBV7-3 with TRBJ2-2; unclear D gene. From germline, CDR1 is SGHTA and CDR2 FQGTGA. The CDR3 extends over 15 amino acids. V was cut by 2 bases and J by 1 base, with 8 bases left in between. The CDR3 DNA is TGTGCCAGCAGCTTACTTCCTAGGAACACCGGGGAGCTGTTTTTT. It translates to CASSLLPRNTGELFF.

The chain employs TRBV3-1 and TRBJ2-7, with D perhaps matching TRBD2 (6 bases). CDR1 and CDR2 from the germline V gene are LGHDT and YNNKEL (reference sequence). This CDR3 spans 14 amino acids. V shed 4 bases and J shed 5 bases, with 15 bases lying between them. The CDR3 sequence: CASSPGRGSNEQYF. Here the CDR3 DNA reads TGTGCCAGCAGCCCCGGACGGGGGTCCAACGAGCAGTACTTC.

In this sample, this clonotype turned up once. The chain couples TRBV5-6 to TRBJ2-1, with 7 bases identical to TRBD1. Germline V gene data show CDR1 as SGHDT and CDR2 as YYEEEE. V trimming: 4 bases; J trimming: 4 bases; junction bases outside the gene matches: 5. The CDR3 is 14 residues long. CDR3 DNA sequence: TGTGCCAGCAGCATGACAGGGTATTACAATGAGCAGTTCTTC. Protein: CASSMTGYYNEQFF.

The sample holds a few counts of this clonotype. The chain is built from TRBV12-3 or TRBV12-4 and TRBJ2-5; tentative D call: TRBD2 (5 bases). With 6 bases removed from V and 9 bases from J, the gap between germline ends came to 11 bases. The CDR3 is 11 amino acids. CDR3 DNA sequence: TGTGCCAGCAGCCAAGGGAGAGCCCAGTACTTC. Translating it yields CASSQGRAQYF.

This clonotype was seen a handful of times. The chain joins TRBV6-1 to TRBJ2-3, with 9 bases lining up with TRBD2. Germline CDR1 MNHNS, CDR2 SASEGT. V gave up 0 bases and J gave up 4 bases; unmatched junction bases: 8. The CDR3 has 17 amino acids. CDR3 sequence (DNA): TGTGCCAGCAGTGAAGCGCGGCTAGCGGGACTTGCAGATACGCAGTATTTT. Translation: CASSEARLAGLADTQYF.

This clonotype has more than one count but fewer than ten. The rearrangement uses TRBV20-1 and TRBJ2-6, with 7 positions matching TRBD1. From germline, CDR1 is DFQATT and CDR2 SNEGSKA (reference sequence). V shed 5 bases, J shed 0 bases, and the junction held 10 bases outside the gene matches. This CDR3 is 17 amino acids long. CDR3 protein: CSAAPGTAFSGANVLTF. Written as DNA, the CDR3 is TGCAGTGCTGCTCCTGGGACAGCCTTCTCTGGGGCCAACGTCCTGACTTTC.

The rearrangement uses TRBV3-1 and TRBJ2-7; possibly TRBD2 for D (7 bases). This CDR3 region has 15 residues. V was cut by 1 base and J by 2 bases, with 12 bases left in between. Germline CDR1 reads LGHDT; CDR2 reads YNNKEL (reference sequence). The CDR3 loop is CASSQVEGGTYEQYF. CDR3 sequence (DNA): TGTGCCAGCAGCCAAGTGGAGGGGGGGACCTACGAGCAGTACTTC.

The chain combines TRBV10-3 with TRBJ1-2; D might be TRBD1 (6 bases). This CDR3 spans 14 amino acids. Trimming pared 2 bases from V and 5 bases from J, leaving 12 bases between. Germline CDR1 and CDR2: ENHRY and SYGVKD. The CDR3 loop reads CAISEPWTAYGYTF. CDR3 nucleotides: TGTGCCATCAGTGAGCCATGGACAGCTTATGGCTACACCTTC.

This clonotype was seen a few times. This chain joins TRBV7-9 and TRBJ2-3, with 9 bases that match TRBD1. J gave up 11 bases and V 4 bases, and 4 bases lay outside the gene matches. Per the germline V gene, CDR1 is SEHNR and CDR2 is FQNEAQ (reference sequence). This CDR3 has 12 residues. The CDR3 nucleotides are TGTGCCAGCAGCTCCCGGGACAGGGTGCAGTATTTT. This codes for CASSSRDRVQYF.

This clonotype has at least ten counts. This chain joins TRBV6-1 and TRBJ2-7; TRBD2 matches at 8 bases. Germline CDR1 and CDR2: MNHNS and SASEGT. J was trimmed by 0 bases and V by 6 bases; bases with no gene match: 7. There are 15 residues in the CDR3. CDR3 protein: CASRLADKHSYEQYF. For the CDR3, the DNA is TGTGCCAGCAGACTAGCGGACAAGCACTCCTACGAGCAGTACTTC.

V usage is TRBV6-5 and J usage is TRBJ1-3; no definite D call. Germline-derived CDR1 and CDR2 are MNHEY and SVGAGI. V dropped 4 bases and J dropped 4 bases, with 11 bases sitting between them. The CDR3 has 14 amino acids. CDR3 residues: CASSSTQQGNTIYF. The CDR3 region has the DNA TGTGCCAGCAGTTCTACCCAACAGGGAAACACCATATATTTT.

In its sample, this clonotype was seen many times. The V gene is TRBV5-1, the J gene TRBJ1-4, with TRBD1 matching over 7 bases. V gave up 5 bases and J gave up 0 bases; unmatched junction bases: 1. This CDR3 has 14 residues. CDR1 is SGHRS, CDR2 YFSETQ, per germline. The CDR3 coding sequence is TGCGCCAGCAGGGGGACAGCAACTAATGAAAAACTGTTTTTT. Its translation is CASRGTATNEKLFF.

This clonotype was picked up many times. This sequence joins TRBV4-3 and TRBJ2-2, with TRBD1 matching over 8 bases. CDR3 length: 20 amino acids. The V segment lost 0 bases and the J segment 0 bases; nucleotides outside the gene matches: 12. Germline CDR1 LGHNA, CDR2 YSLEER. The CDR3 here is CASSQDAPPGQGPNTGELFF. The CDR3, as DNA: TGCGCCAGCAGCCAAGATGCCCCTCCTGGACAGGGACCGAACACCGGGGAGCTGTTTTTT.

The chain is built from TRBV9 and TRBJ2-3; unclear D gene. The V end lost 0 bases, the J end lost 5 bases, and 10 bases lay between the germline ends. CDR3 size: 14 residues. Germline CDR1 reads SGDLS; CDR2 reads YYNGEE. CDR3 coding DNA: TGTGCCAGCAGCGTAGCTCCCCATCAAGATACGCAGTATTTT. It is translated as CASSVAPHQDTQYF.